A selection of T cell receptor beta chains follows, all from one sample in a study of cytomegalovirus exposure and HLA in healthy donors. Generated by immunoSEQ multiplex PCR, the TCRdb table keeps only in-frame clones and is missing some. The sample shows roughly 120,000 clones, 65% of them seen only once. The sample was PBMCs. The receptors stem from a woman in her 40s in good health and CMV-seropositive. CDR3s include the opening cysteine and the closing phenylalanine or tryptophan. D genes are given only for firm matches. A clone size is listed for some rows: how often the clone was seen (once, few, many), or a class if it is expanded.

CDR3 length,V gene,J gene,clone size,D gene,CDR3 DNA,CDR3 protein
15,TRBV5-4,TRBJ1-3,-,-,TGTGCCAGCAGCTCGCAGACAGCCATTAGAAACACCATATATTTT,CASSSQTAIRNTIYF
12,TRBV2,TRBJ1-1,-,-,TGTGCCAGCAGTGAGTCTCCCTACGAGGCTTTCTTT,CASSESPYEAFF
8,TRBV29-1,TRBJ1-2,-,-,TGCAGCGTCGGGGGCTACACCTTC,CSVGGYTF
15,TRBV29-1,TRBJ2-3,few,TRBD1,TGCAGCGAGAGGGGCGCAGGGGGCGGCCCAGATACGCAGTATTTT,CSERGAGGGPDTQYF
15,TRBV6-6,TRBJ1-5,-,TRBD1,TGTGCCAGCAGTTATCGTGGGACAGGGGGTCAGCCCCAGCATTTT,CASSYRGTGGQPQHF
14,TRBV27,TRBJ1-5,-,-,TGTGCCAGCAGACCCCGGGTGAGTGATCAGCCCCAGCATTTT,CASRPRVSDQPQHF
12,TRBV7-9,TRBJ2-3,-,-,TGTGCCAGCAGCACAGCGGGAGATACGCAGTATTTT,CASSTAGDTQYF
13,TRBV9,TRBJ2-1,-,-,TGTGCCAGCAGTTCGACTAGCTACAATGAGCAGTTCTTC,CASSSTSYNEQFF
14,TRBV6-6,TRBJ1-4,few,-,TGTGCCAGCAGACGGACTGCAACTAATGAAAAACTGTTTTTT,CASRRTATNEKLFF
12,TRBV7-9,TRBJ2-2,-,-,TGTGCCAGCAGCTTGTCGGGGGGGGAGCTGTTTTTT,CASSLSGGELFF
18,TRBV7-9,TRBJ2-1,-,TRBD2,TGTGCCAGCAGCTTAGGGTTCGGGACTACCAACTCCTACAATGAGCAGTTCTTC,CASSLGFGTTNSYNEQFF
16,TRBV15,TRBJ2-2,-,TRBD1,TGTGCCACCAGCAGAGAAGGACAGGGGGGAACCGGGGAGCTGTTTTTT,CATSREGQGGTGELFF
15,TRBV6-5,TRBJ1-2,-,-,TGTGCCAGCAGCCCCTCTTCCGGAGGGCGAGCGGGCTACACCTTC,CASSPSSGGRAGYTF
14,TRBV2,TRBJ2-2,few,-,TGTGCCAGCAGTCGGGACATCCCCGCCGGGGAGCTGTTTTTT,CASSRDIPAGELFF
13,TRBV5-1,TRBJ1-3,-,-,TGCGCCAGCAGCGACATCTCTGGAAACACCATATATTTT,CASSDISGNTIYF
15,TRBV19,TRBJ2-5,few,-,TGTGCCAGTAGTATGGGAGAGTCCGAGGGAGAGACCCAGTACTTC,CASSMGESEGETQYF
16,TRBV5-1,TRBJ2-2,once,TRBD1,TGCGCCAGCAGCCCTAGCCGGGACAGGTACACCGGGGAGCTGTTTTTT,CASSPSRDRYTGELFF
16,TRBV4-3,TRBJ2-6,few,-,TGCGCCAGCAGCCAAGACGGGGGTACCGGGGCCAACGTCCTGACTTTC,CASSQDGGTGANVLTF
21,TRBV7-6,TRBJ2-5,-,-,TGTGCCAGCAGCTTAGCCGTGAGAGGAAGGATTAGAAGGACAGCTGGAGAGACCCAGTACTTC,CASSLAVRGRIRRTAGETQYF
15,TRBV2,TRBJ2-1,-,TRBD2,TGTGCCAGCAGGTTGACTAGCGGGACGAACAATGAGCAGTTCTTC,CASRLTSGTNNEQFF
13,TRBV28,TRBJ2-7,once,TRBD1,TGTGCCAGCAACAGGGACAGAGCCTACGAGCAGTACTTC,CASNRDRAYEQYF
14,TRBV18,TRBJ2-5,-,-,TGTGCCAGCTCACCACCGGTTGGTCGGGAGACCCAGTACTTC,CASSPPVGRETQYF
13,TRBV7-2,TRBJ1-5,-,-,TGTGCCAGCAGTTCCGAGGTGGATCAGCCCCAGCATTTT,CASSSEVDQPQHF
15,TRBV6-5,TRBJ2-1,-,TRBD1,TGTGCCAGCAGTTCTGACAGGGGGGCCTACAATGAGCAGTTCTTC,CASSSDRGAYNEQFF
15,TRBV4-2,TRBJ1-2,-,-,TGTGCCAGCAGCCAAGAATCGGGGGTCAGCTATGGCTACACCTTC,CASSQESGVSYGYTF
16,TRBV4-3,TRBJ2-2,-,-,TGCGCCAGCAGCCAAGATCCCAGGTCGTACACCGGGGAGCTGTCTTTT,CASSQDPRSYTGELSF
12,TRBV7-8,TRBJ2-7,few,TRBD2,TGTGCCAGCAGCGGGAGGGCCTACGAGCAGTACTTC,CASSGRAYEQYF
15,TRBV19,TRBJ2-3,-,TRBD1,TGTGCCAGTAGTATGGGACAGGGGGTGGTAGATACGCAGTATTTT,CASSMGQGVVDTQYF
16,TRBV27,TRBJ1-2,-,TRBD1,TGTGCCAGCAGCCCAAGGACAGGGGGCGTAGTCAGTGGCTACACCTTC,CASSPRTGGVVSGYTF
18,TRBV19,TRBJ1-5,-,-,TGTGCCAGTAGTATAGGGGCCCCGGAAGTTTGGGGCAATCAGCCCCAGCATTTT,CASSIGAPEVWGNQPQHF
15,TRBV29-1,TRBJ2-3,few,-,TGCAGCGTTGAGAGGACTCGAAAGGCCACAGATACGCAGTATTTT,CSVERTRKATDTQYF
13,TRBV19,TRBJ2-7,-,-,TGTGCCTGCGCCCCGGGACATAGCTACGAGCAGTACTTC,CACAPGHSYEQYF
13,TRBV27,TRBJ1-4,-,-,TGTGCCAGCAGTTTACAGGGATCGGAAAAACTGTTTTTT,CASSLQGSEKLFF
15,TRBV18,TRBJ1-2,-,TRBD1,TGTGCCAGCTCAGCCGGGACAGGGTCCTTCTATGGCTACACCTTC,CASSAGTGSFYGYTF
18,TRBV7-6,TRBJ2-3,-,TRBD2,TGTGCCAGCAGCCTAAGGCTAGCGGAACCACCTTGGCCAGATACGCAGTATTTT,CASSLRLAEPPWPDTQYF
16,TRBV4-3,TRBJ2-1,few,TRBD2,TGCGCCAGCAGCCAAGAATCGCTAGCGGTATACAATGAGCAGTTCTTC,CASSQESLAVYNEQFF
19,TRBV27,TRBJ1-1,few,TRBD1,TGTGCCAGCAGTTTTCGGTCCCCCTACCCAGGGGGCCGGTGGACTGAAGCTTTCTTT,CASSFRSPYPGGRWTEAFF
16,TRBV23-1,TRBJ2-2,-,TRBD2,TGCGCCAGCAGTCAATCCTCGCTAGCGGACACCGGGGAGCTGTTTTTT,CASSQSSLADTGELFF
18,TRBV9,TRBJ1-4,-,-,TGTGCCAGCAGCGTAGGGAACACTCCAGGGCAGCCTAATGAAAAACTGTTTTTT,CASSVGNTPGQPNEKLFF
15,TRBV19,TRBJ2-1,-,TRBD2,TGTGCCAGTAGTATAGGGGTTAGCGGGAATAATGAGCAGTTCTTC,CASSIGVSGNNEQFF
13,TRBV7-2,TRBJ1-1,-,-,TGTGCCAGCAGCTTAGGCAGGCCCTCGGAAGCTTTCTTT,CASSLGRPSEAFF
14,TRBV11-2,TRBJ2-7,-,-,TGTGCCAGCAGCTTAGATGCAGCCCGGGGGGAGCAGTACTTC,CASSLDAARGEQYF
14,TRBV4-1,TRBJ2-7,-,-,TGCGCCAGCAGCCAGAGTACGGCAGGGAACGAGCAGTACTTC,CASSQSTAGNEQYF
14,TRBV6-1,TRBJ2-7,-,-,TGTGCCAGCAGTGAACAAGGACAGACCTACGAGCAGTACTTC,CASSEQGQTYEQYF
15,TRBV7-9,TRBJ2-2,-,TRBD1,TGTGCCAGCAGACAGGGGGCCCTAAACACCGGGGAGCTGTTTTTT,CASRQGALNTGELFF
15,TRBV25-1,TRBJ2-5,-,TRBD1,TGTGCCAGCAGTCCCGACAGGGGCCCCCAAGAGACCCAGTACTTC,CASSPDRGPQETQYF
16,TRBV6-5,TRBJ2-1,few,TRBD2,TGTGCCAGCAGTTACCTCGAGGGAGCGGGAGGAAATGAGCAGTTCTTC,CASSYLEGAGGNEQFF
19,TRBV14,TRBJ2-7,-,TRBD2,TGTGCCAGCAGCCAATGGGTGAAGGCTAGCGGGAGGCCGTTGGACGAGCAGTACTTC,CASSQWVKASGRPLDEQYF
13,TRBV30,TRBJ2-1,-,-,TGTGCCTGGCAGGGGACACCGTACAATGAGCAGTTCTTC,CAWQGTPYNEQFF
14,TRBV7-2,TRBJ2-7,-,TRBD1,TGTGCCAGCAGCACCGGACAGGGGACCTACGAGCAGTACTTC,CASSTGQGTYEQYF
13,TRBV27,TRBJ1-4,-,TRBD1,TGTGCCAGCAGACGACAGGGAAATGAAAAACTGTTTTTT,CASRRQGNEKLFF
14,TRBV4-3,TRBJ1-5,-,TRBD1,TGCGCCAGCAGCCTGGGACAGGGGCAGCAGCCCCAGCATTTT,CASSLGQGQQPQHF
16,TRBV11-3,TRBJ2-2,few,TRBD1,TGTGCCAGCGGAGCAGAGGGACAGGGGGCTATCGGGGAGCTGTTTTTT,CASGAEGQGAIGELFF
16,TRBV6-5,TRBJ2-7,once,-,TGTGCCAGCAGTTACTCCCAGGTAGGGAGCTCCTACGAGCAGTACTTC,CASSYSQVGSSYEQYF
15,TRBV7-8,TRBJ2-5,few,TRBD1,TGTGCCAGCAGCGCCCGGGACAGGGCCCCCGAGACCCAGTACTTC,CASSARDRAPETQYF
15,TRBV30,TRBJ1-2,once,-,TGTGCCTGGAGCCCCCGAAACACAGGGAACTATGGCTACACCTTC,CAWSPRNTGNYGYTF
14,TRBV5-1,TRBJ2-1,-,-,TGCGCCAGCAGCTTCGGGCTAGCGCCCAATGAGCAGTTCTTC,CASSFGLAPNEQFF